Listed below are T cell receptor beta chains from one sample, sequenced in a study of shared T cell receptors in the human thymus. The data were produced by immunoSEQ multiplex PCR, yet TCRdb's version contains in-frame clones alone and is incomplete. The sample includes over 350,000 clones, approximately 95% seen only once; the top ten take approximately 0.02%. Sequencing was performed on thymocytes. These receptors all come from a human donor. The CDR3 runs from the conserved cysteine through the conserved F or W. The order of the fields is D gene, V gene, J gene, CDR3 protein, CDR3 DNA. D genes are given only for firm matches.

>TRBD2|TRBV6-1|TRBJ2-1
CASTTRGVGQFF
TGTGCCAGCACAACTCGGGGGGTTGGGCAGTTCTTC
>TRBD2|TRBV18|TRBJ2-1
CASSPGTSAYNEQFF
TGTGCCAGCTCACCCGGGACTAGCGCCTACAATGAGCAGTTCTTC
>-|TRBV19|TRBJ1-5
CASSIRDSNQPQHF
TGTGCCAGTAGTATACGTGATAGCAATCAGCCCCAGCATTTT
>TRBD1|TRBV27|TRBJ1-2
CASGSDRGNYGYTF
TGTGCCAGCGGATCGGACAGGGGGAACTATGGCTACACCTTC
>TRBD2|TRBV18|TRBJ2-3
CASSPPGLVTDTQYF
TGTGCCAGCTCACCCCCGGGACTAGTTACAGATACGCAGTATTTT
>-|TRBV6-5|TRBJ2-5
CASRAGVQETQYF
TGTGCCAGCAGGGCAGGGGTCCAAGAGACCCAGTACTTC
>-|TRBV28|TRBJ2-2
CASRTRETGELFF
TGTGCCAGCAGAACCAGGGAGACCGGGGAGCTGTTTTTT
>-|TRBV5-1|TRBJ1-2
CASSPGTGYTF
TGCGCCAGCAGCCCAGGGACCGGCTACACCTTC
>-|TRBV28|TRBJ1-1
CASSLGGRMNTEAFF
TGTGCCAGCAGTCTAGGGGGGCGGATGAACACTGAAGCTTTCTTT
>TRBD1|TRBV28|TRBJ2-7
CASRPGTGNEQYF
TGTGCCAGCAGGCCCGGGACAGGGAACGAGCAGTACTTC